This T cell receptor beta chain was identified in a study of T cell responses to AZD1222 COVID-19 vaccine. The germline CDR1 and CDR2 sequences are MNHEY and SVGAGI. Trimming took 6 bases from V and 2 from J, leaving 13 bases between them. The CDR3 totals 14 residues. Study-wide results and limits: It should be noted that donors were predominantly white British and more often female, and clonal diversity was possibly underestimated. Among vaccine-associated CD4 TCRs, coverage spanned spike, with dominance at 160-218 and 743-854.

Repertoires were generated with immunoSEQ multiplex PCR, while TCRdb's copy carries only in-frame clones and drops some. This sample has about 120,000 clones; 86% occur once, and the top ten carry approximately 7.5%. As for this clone: Its antigen is as yet unknown.

The sample consisted of peripheral blood, taken on day 0 of AZD1222 vaccination. The rearrangement joins TRBV6-5 to TRBJ1-1; D is perhaps TRBD1 (6 bases). The clonotype originates from an adult in good health. Here the CDR3 reads CASRTTGSNTEAFF. The CDR3 nucleotides are TGTGCCAGCAGAACTACAGGGAGTAACACTGAAGCTTTCTTT.